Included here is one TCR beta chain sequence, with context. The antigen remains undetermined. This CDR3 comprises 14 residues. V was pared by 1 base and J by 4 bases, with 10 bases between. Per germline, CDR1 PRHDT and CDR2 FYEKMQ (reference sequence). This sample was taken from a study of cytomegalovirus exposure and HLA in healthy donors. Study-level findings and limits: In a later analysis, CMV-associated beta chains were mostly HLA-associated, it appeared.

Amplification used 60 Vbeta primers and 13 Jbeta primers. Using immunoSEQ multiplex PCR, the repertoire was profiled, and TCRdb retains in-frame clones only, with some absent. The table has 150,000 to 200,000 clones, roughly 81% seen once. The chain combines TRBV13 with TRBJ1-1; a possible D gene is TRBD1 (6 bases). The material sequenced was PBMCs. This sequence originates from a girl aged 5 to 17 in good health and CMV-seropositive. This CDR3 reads CASSLDRVGTEAFF. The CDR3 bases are TGTGCCAGCAGCTTAGACAGGGTTGGCACTGAAGCTTTCTTT. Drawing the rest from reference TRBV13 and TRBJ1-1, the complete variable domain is AAGVIQSPRHLIKEKRETATLKCYPIPRHDTVYWYQQGPGQDPQFLISFYEKMQSDKGSIPDRFSAQQFSDYHSELNMSSLELGDSALYFCASSLDRVGTEAFFGQGTRLTVV.